The 14 T cell receptor beta chains below were found in one sample sequenced in a study of post-analysis software for immune sequencing data. Findings of the study overall: Patients used several TRBV segments, including TRBV5-6, TRBV5-1 and TRBV20-1, more often than controls.

Presence of unique molecular identifiers characterized the TCR beta cDNA libraries. TCRdb itself ran the PCR reads through MiXCR, one entry per CDR3 protein. The sample contains 250,000 to 300,000 distinct CDR3 sequences, 30% to 45% of which appear only once. No antigen is known for these receptors. The specimen sequenced was blood. These receptors originate from a girl aged 5 to 17 with multiple sclerosis.

In this sample, this clonotype turned up a few times. The V call is TRBV19, the J call TRBJ2-1; 10 bases match TRBD1. CDR3 length equals 16 residues. Germline values: CDR1 LNHDA, CDR2 SQIVND (reference sequence). The J segment lost 8 bases and the V segment lost 4 bases, leaving 11 bases of the junction unmatched. The CDR3 DNA reads TGTGCCAGTAGTAAAGACCGGGACAGGGGATCCCATGAGCAGTTCTTC. Its protein is CASSKDRDRGSHEQFF.

This clonotype turned up a few times. Just one base apart from a much larger clone, this may be a read error. The rearrangement joins TRBV12-3 or TRBV12-4 to TRBJ2-6, with a possible D match to TRBD1 (5 bases). The CDR3 runs to 14 residues. CDR3 bases: TGTGCCAGCAGTTTTAACTCTGGGGCCAACGTCCGGACTTTC. As protein: CASSFNSGANVRTF.

Comment on this clonotype: This may be a read error: a much more frequent sequence differs by one nucleotide. This rearrangement joins TRBV7-2 to TRBJ2-1, with D possibly TRBD2 on 5 matching bases. V gave up 1 base and J gave up 6 bases, with 16 bases separating them. Germline V gene sequence: CDR1 SGHTA, CDR2 FQGNSA. CDR3 length equals 16 residues. CDR3 sequence (DNA): TGTGCCAGCAGCTTAGAGGGTACTAGAAACCCCAATGAGCAGTTCTTC. Its protein product is CASSLEGTRNPNEQFF.

This clonotype has at least ten counts. The chain joins TRBV5-6 to TRBJ2-1; D is perhaps TRBD2 (5 bases). The CDR3 loop spans 16 amino acids. From germline, CDR1 is SGHDT and CDR2 YYEEEE. With 2 bases removed from V and 5 bases from J, the gap between germline ends came to 17 bases. As DNA, the CDR3 is TGTGCCAGCAGCTTCCCGGGGATTGAAAGTAACAATGAGCAGTTCTTC. Its translation: CASSFPGIESNNEQFF. Looking up the rest from reference TRBV5-6 and TRBJ2-1 gives the full variable domain: DAGVTQSPTHLIKTRGQQVTLRCSPKSGHDTVSWYQQALGQGPQFIFQYYEEEERQRGNFPDRFSGHQFPNYSSELNVNALLLGDSALYLCASSFPGIESNNEQFFGPGTRLTVL.

In its sample, this clonotype was seen many times. This chain connects TRBV20-1 to TRBJ2-4, with a possible D match to TRBD1 (5 bases). CDR1 is DFQATT, CDR2 SNEGSKA, per germline (reference sequence). The CDR3 is 14 amino acids. Trimming cost V 2 bases and J 5 bases, with 13 bases left between them. In DNA, the CDR3 is TGCAGTGCTAGACCTTACAGGATCGAAAACATTCAGTACTTC. It yields the protein CSARPYRIENIQYF.

J is TRBJ2-5 and V is TRBV4-1, with TRBD1 matching 12 bases. The V segment lost 3 bases and the J segment 3 bases; nucleotides outside the gene matches: 5. In germline, CDR1 is MGHRA, CDR2 YSYEKL. The CDR3 totals 16 residues. CDR3: CASSHVGQGAKETQYF. In nucleotides, the CDR3 is TGCGCCAGCAGCCATGTGGGACAGGGGGCTAAAGAGACCCAGTACTTC.

The rearrangement joins TRBV28 to TRBJ2-2, with D hard to call. The germline V gene encodes CDR1 MDHEN and CDR2 SYDVKM. Trimming shortened V by 7 bases and J by 1 base, and 16 bases separated the two germline ends. The CDR3 has 16 amino acids. The CDR3 sequence: CASTPGRVLNTGELFF. As DNA, the CDR3 is TGTGCCAGCACCCCCGGCAGAGTTCTGAACACCGGGGAGCTGTTTTTT. The full variable domain, its missing parts supplied by reference TRBV28 and TRBJ2-2, is DVKVTQSSRYLVKRTGEKVFLECVQDMDHENMFWYRQDPGLGLRLIYFSYDVKMKEKGDIPEGYSVSREKKERFSLILESASTNQTSMYLCASTPGRVLNTGELFFGEGSRLTVL.

The V gene is TRBV19, the J gene TRBJ2-2, with 7 bases identical to TRBD2. Germline assignment: CDR1 LNHDA and CDR2 SQIVND (reference sequence). J was trimmed by 4 bases and V by 8 bases; bases with no gene match: 7. This CDR3 comprises 14 residues. CDR3: CASGLTGGTGELFF. The CDR3 nucleotides read TGTGCCAGTGGACTAACGGGAGGCACCGGGGAGCTGTTTTTT.

This clonotype appeared a few times. A clone one base away is much larger, so this may be a read error. This sequence joins TRBV10-3 and TRBJ1-2, with TRBD1 identical over 8 bases. The CDR3 is made up of 13 amino acids. The trim removed 9 bases at V and 4 bases at J, leaving 7 bases unmatched. CDR1 is ENHRY, CDR2 SYGVKD, per germline. CDR3 residues: CAMDRDFGYGYTF. The CDR3 DNA follows: TGTGCCATGGACAGGGACTTCGGCTATGGCTACACCTTC.

This sequence joins TRBV19 and TRBJ2-1, with TRBD2 as a possible D gene (9 bases). V lost 6 bases and J 12 bases, leaving 21 bases between the germline ends. Germline CDR1 reads LNHDA; CDR2 reads SQIVND (reference sequence). The CDR3 covers 14 residues. CDR3 protein: CASSDRGGRDGQFF. DNA for the CDR3: TGTGCCAGTAGCGACAGGGGCGGGAGGGATGGGCAGTTCTTC.

At least ten counts were recorded for this clonotype. The V call is TRBV6-1, the J call TRBJ1-1, with D unclear. The CDR3 totals 13 residues. Germline values: CDR1 MNHNS, CDR2 SASEGT. V was cut by 8 bases and J by 2 bases, with 12 bases left in between. The CDR3 nucleotides are TGTGCCAGCTCGGATAGGGCAAACACTGAAGCTTTCTTT. This codes for CASSDRANTEAFF.

This clonotype has a count of ten or more. This rearrangement joins TRBV5-1 to TRBJ2-3; 10 bases map to TRBD2. With V trimmed by 2 bases and J by 5 bases, 5 bases remained unmatched. The CDR3 covers 15 residues. The germline CDR1 and CDR2 sequences are SGHRS and YFSETQ. The CDR3 region is CASSFRPSGRDTQYF. The DNA of the CDR3 is TGCGCCAGCAGCTTTCGTCCTAGCGGGAGAGATACGCAGTATTTT.

The V and J genes are TRBV18 and TRBJ2-1; 12 nucleotides line up with TRBD2. The germline CDR1 and CDR2 sequences are KGHSH and LQKENI. Trimming removed 3 bases from V and 0 bases from J; junction bases left unmatched: 15. The CDR3 contains 21 residues. CDR3 protein: CASSPATSGSPVGPSYNEQFF. CDR3 nucleotides: TGTGCCAGCTCACCTGCGACTAGCGGGAGTCCTGTGGGTCCCTCCTACAATGAGCAGTTCTTC.

A few counts support this clonotype. The chain combines TRBV7-3 with TRBJ1-1; TRBD1 is a possible D gene (5 bases). This CDR3 has 14 amino acids. The V gene lost 2 bases and the J gene lost 6 bases, with 13 bases spanning the gap. In germline, CDR1 is SGHTA, CDR2 FQGTGA. The CDR3 region has the DNA TGTGCCAGCAGCTTAGGAGCCAGGGCGGCTGAAGCTTTCTTT. Its translation is CASSLGARAAEAFF.